This T cell receptor beta chain derives from a study of T cell repertoires in cytomegalovirus infection. Study findings and constraints: Using cumulative public TCR beta family frequency, the authors identified those who carried CMV together with the relevant HLA.

The CDR3 is 15 amino acids. Between the trimmed V and J ends, which lost 1 base and 4 bases, there was a span of 14 bases. Germline values: CDR1 SGHDN, CDR2 FVKESK. Using its own MiXCR run on the reads, TCRdb lists one record per CDR3 protein. This sample has 70,000 or so distinct CDR3 sequences, with under 30% found just once. Details on this clonotype: Antigen: not known.

This TCR was recovered from a human donor in good health (CMV status not recorded). Some clones in this sample may be carry-over from other donors' samples. The genes are TRBV14 and TRBJ2-7; D gene uncertain. The sequencing here drew on CD8+ T cells from cultured PBMCs, taken from culture after CMV antigen stimulation. This CDR3 reads CASSQAWVDMYEQYF. The CDR3 DNA follows: TGTGCCAGCAGCCAAGCATGGGTCGACATGTACGAGCAGTACTTC.